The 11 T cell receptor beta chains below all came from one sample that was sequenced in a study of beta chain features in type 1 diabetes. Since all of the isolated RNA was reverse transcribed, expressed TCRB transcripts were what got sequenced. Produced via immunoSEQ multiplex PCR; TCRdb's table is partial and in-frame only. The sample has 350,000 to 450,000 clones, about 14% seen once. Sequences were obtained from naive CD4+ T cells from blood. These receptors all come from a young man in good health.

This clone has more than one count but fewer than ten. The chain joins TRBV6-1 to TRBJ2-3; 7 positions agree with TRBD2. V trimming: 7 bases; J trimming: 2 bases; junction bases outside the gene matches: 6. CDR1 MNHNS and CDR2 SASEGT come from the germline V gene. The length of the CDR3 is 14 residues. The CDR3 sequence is CASTGREFTDTQYF. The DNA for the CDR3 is TGTGCCAGCACTGGGCGGGAGTTCACAGATACGCAGTATTTT.

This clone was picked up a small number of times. The CDR3 here is CASSLSGSYGYTF. The CDR3, as DNA: TGTGCCAGCAGTTTGTCAGGGAGCTATGGCTACACCTTC. The V gene is TRBV27, the J gene TRBJ1-2, with TRBD1 as a possible D gene (5 bases). Trimming took off 3 bases at V and 4 bases at J, with 9 bases between the two ends. This CDR3 comprises 13 residues. The germline CDR1 and CDR2 sequences are MNHEY and SMNVEV (reference sequence).

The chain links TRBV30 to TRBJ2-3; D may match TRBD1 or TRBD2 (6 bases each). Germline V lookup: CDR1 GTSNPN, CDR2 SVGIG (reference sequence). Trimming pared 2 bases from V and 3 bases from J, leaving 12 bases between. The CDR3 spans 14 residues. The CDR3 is CAWSFLGGTDTQYF. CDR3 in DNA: TGTGCCTGGAGTTTTCTAGGGGGGACAGATACGCAGTATTTT.

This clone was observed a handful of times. This chain's CDR3 is CASSRPSGGQNIQYF. The CDR3 nucleotides read TGTGCCAGCAGCCGACCTAGCGGGGGTCAAAACATTCAGTACTTC. J is TRBJ2-4 and V is TRBV5-4; 10 bases align to TRBD2. The CDR3 extends over 15 amino acids. With 4 bases clipped from V and 5 bases from J, the junction kept 6 bases outside the gene matches. Germline V gives CDR1 SGHNT, CDR2 YYREEE (reference sequence). Full variable domain (remainder filled in from reference TRBV5-4 and TRBJ2-4): ETGVTQSPTHLIKTRGQQVTLRCSSQSGHNTVSWYQQALGQGPQFIFQYYREEENGRGNFPPRFSGLQFPNYSSELNVNALELDDSALYLCASSRPSGGQNIQYFGAGTRLSVL.

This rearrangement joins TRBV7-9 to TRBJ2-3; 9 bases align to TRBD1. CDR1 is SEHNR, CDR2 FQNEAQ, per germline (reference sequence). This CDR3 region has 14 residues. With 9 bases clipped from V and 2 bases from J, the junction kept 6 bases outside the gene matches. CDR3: CARGGTGLTDTQYF. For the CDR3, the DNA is TGTGCCAGAGGAGGGACAGGGCTCACAGATACGCAGTATTTT.

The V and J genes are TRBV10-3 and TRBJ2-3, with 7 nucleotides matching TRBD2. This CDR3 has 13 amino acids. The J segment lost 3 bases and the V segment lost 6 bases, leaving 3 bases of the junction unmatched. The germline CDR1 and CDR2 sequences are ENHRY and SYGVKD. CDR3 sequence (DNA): TGTGCCATCAGGGGGCGGGGGACAGATACGCAGTATTTT. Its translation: CAIRGRGTDTQYF.

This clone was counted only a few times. Here the CDR3 DNA reads TGCGCCAGCAGCTTGGGTCCGCTTAGCCAAGAGACCCAGTACTTC. The encoded protein is CASSLGPLSQETQYF. The rearrangement links TRBV5-1 to TRBJ2-5, with D unclear. Germline CDR1 reads SGHRS; CDR2 reads YFSETQ. With 0 bases removed from V and 1 base from J, the gap between germline ends came to 10 bases. This CDR3 comprises 15 residues. Complete variable domain (other parts from reference TRBV5-1 and TRBJ2-5): KAGVTQTPRYLIKTRGQQVTLSCSPISGHRSVSWYQQTPGQGLQFLFEYFSETQRNKGNFPGRFSGRQFSNSRSEMNVSTLELGDSALYLCASSLGPLSQETQYFGPGTRLLVL.

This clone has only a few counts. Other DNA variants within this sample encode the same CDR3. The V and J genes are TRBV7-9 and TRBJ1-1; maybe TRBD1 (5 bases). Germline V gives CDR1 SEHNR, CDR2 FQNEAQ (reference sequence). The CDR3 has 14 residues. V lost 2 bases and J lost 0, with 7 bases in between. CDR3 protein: CASSLQGMNTEAFF. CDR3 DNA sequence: TGTGCCAGCAGCTTACAGGGTATGAACACTGAAGCTTTCTTT.

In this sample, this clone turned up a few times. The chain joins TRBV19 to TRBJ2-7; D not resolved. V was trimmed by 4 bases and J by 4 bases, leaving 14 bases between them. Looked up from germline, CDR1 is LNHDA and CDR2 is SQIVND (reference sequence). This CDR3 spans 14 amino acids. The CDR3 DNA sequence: TGTGCCAGTAGTAATGCCATGGGTTCTTACGAGCAGTACGTC. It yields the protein CASSNAMGSYEQYV.

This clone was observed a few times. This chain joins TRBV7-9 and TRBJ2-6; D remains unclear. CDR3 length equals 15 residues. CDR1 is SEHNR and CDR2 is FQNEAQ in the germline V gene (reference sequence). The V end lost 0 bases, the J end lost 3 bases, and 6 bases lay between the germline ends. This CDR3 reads CASSLAVGGANVLTF. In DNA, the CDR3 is TGTGCCAGCAGCTTAGCGGTGGGTGGGGCCAACGTCCTGACTTTC.

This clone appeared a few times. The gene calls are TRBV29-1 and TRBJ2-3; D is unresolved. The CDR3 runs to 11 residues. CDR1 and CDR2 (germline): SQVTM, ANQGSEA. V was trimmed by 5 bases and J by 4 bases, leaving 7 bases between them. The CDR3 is CSVLKADTQYF. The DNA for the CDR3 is TGCAGCGTTCTAAAGGCAGATACGCAGTATTTT.